The 10 T cell receptor beta chains in this list originate from one sample, sequenced in a study of blood T cell repertoires in COVID-19 (dated by TCRdb to about 2020). The method was the immunoSEQ multiplex PCR assay. TCRdb provides this immuneACCESS table in a form limited to in-frame rearrangements. Some clones are lacking; in checked studies, under half of them reflect an unresolved V gene, and why the rest are absent is not known. For this sample there are about 25,000 clones; roughly nine tenths appear just once. The top ten clonotypes cover more than 4% of the sample. Sequencing input: peripheral blood. The source is a man in his 70s with active COVID-19.

This chain uses TRBV19 with TRBJ2-4; D uncertain. Deletions cut 2 bases from V and 0 bases from J, with 11 bases between. This CDR3 is 16 amino acids long. Germline V lookup: CDR1 LNHDA, CDR2 SQIVND (reference sequence). CDR3 loop: CASSISNLLAKNIQYF. CDR3 nucleotides: TGTGCCAGTAGTATAAGTAATCTATTAGCCAAAAACATTCAGTACTTC.

The rearrangement links TRBV5-4 to TRBJ1-2; 7 nucleotides align to TRBD1. The CDR3 extends over 13 amino acids. After removal of 1 base from V and 6 bases from J, the junction contained 3 bases not matched to a gene. CDR1 is SGHNT, CDR2 YYREEE, per germline (reference sequence). The CDR3 nucleotides are TGTGCCAGCAGCTTGAGAGGGGGCGATGGCTACACCTTC. Translation gives CASSLRGGDGYTF.

V usage is TRBV19 and J usage is TRBJ1-1, with D possibly matching TRBD1 (6 bases). The CDR3 runs 14 residues. The ends were cut back, 7 bases at V and 0 bases at J, with 12 bases in the middle. Germline V gene lookup returns CDR1 LNHDA and CDR2 SQIVND (reference sequence). The CDR3 sequence is CASTRTGMNTEAFF. CDR3 coding DNA: TGTGCCAGTACCAGAACAGGGATGAACACTGAAGCTTTCTTT. Using reference TRBV19 and TRBJ1-1 for the parts outside the CDR3, the full variable domain is DGGITQSPKYLFRKEGQNVTLSCEQNLNHDAMYWYRQDPGQGLRLIYYSQIVNDFQKGDIAEGYSVSREKKESFPLTVTSAQKNPTAFYLCASTRTGMNTEAFFGQGTRLTVV.

The chain joins TRBV9 to TRBJ2-1, with TRBD2 as a possible D gene (6 bases). CDR3 length: 17 residues. The ends were cut back, 4 bases at V and 1 base at J, with 18 bases in the middle. Germline V gene data show CDR1 as SGDLS and CDR2 as YYNGEE. CDR3 amino acids: CASSPPQLAGSYNEQFF. CDR3 nucleotides: TGTGCCAGCAGCCCCCCCCAGCTGGCGGGATCCTACAATGAGCAGTTCTTC.

The rearrangement uses TRBV7-9 and TRBJ2-3; D perhaps matches TRBD1 (6 bases). Germline values: CDR1 SEHNR, CDR2 FQNEAQ (reference sequence). The V gene lost 4 bases and the J gene lost 0 bases, with 8 bases spanning the gap. The CDR3 runs 14 residues. For the CDR3, the DNA is TGTGCCAGCAGCTACGGACAGAGCACAGATACGCAGTATTTT. Its translation is CASSYGQSTDTQYF.

This chain's CDR3 is CATSDGGVYNEQFF. The CDR3 DNA is TGTGCCACCAGTGATGGTGGAGTTTACAATGAGCAGTTCTTC. The J gene is TRBJ2-1, the V gene TRBV24-1; no reliable D call. Between the trimmed V and J ends, which lost 3 bases and 4 bases, there was a span of 9 bases. The CDR3 has 14 residues. CDR1 and CDR2 from the germline V gene are KGHDR and SFDVKD.

The chain recombines TRBV2 with TRBJ1-2; tentatively, D is TRBD1 (5 bases). The V gene lost 2 bases and the J gene lost 4 bases, with 8 bases spanning the gap. Germline CDR1 and CDR2: SNHLY and FYNNEI. The CDR3 contains 13 residues. The CDR3 DNA is TGTGCCAGCAGTGAACAGGGAAGCTATGGCTACACCTTC. This codes for CASSEQGSYGYTF.

This chain joins TRBV7-2 and TRBJ1-4; the match to TRBD1 covers 7 bases. From germline, CDR1 is SGHTA and CDR2 FQGNSA. The CDR3 length is 14 residues. V shed 5 bases, J shed 8 bases, and the junction held 8 bases outside the gene matches. The CDR3 coding sequence is TGTGCCAGCAGCCCAGGGACAGTTAACGAAAAACTGTTTTTT. Translated, it gives CASSPGTVNEKLFF. Supplemented by reference TRBV7-2 and TRBJ1-4, the full variable domain reads GAGVSQSPSNKVTEKGKDVELRCDPISGHTALYWYRQSLGQGLEFLIYFQGNSAPDKSGLPSDRFSAERTGGSVSTLTIQRTQQEDSAVYLCASSPGTVNEKLFFGSGTQLSVL.

This clone was picked up a small number of times. The rearrangement uses TRBV6-5 and TRBJ1-5; 7 bases are a match to TRBD1. In germline, CDR1 is MNHEY, CDR2 SVGAGI. The CDR3 length is 14 residues. V was clipped by 4 bases and J by 1 base; unmatched bases: 1. The CDR3 spells CASSLQGSNQPQHF. CDR3 DNA sequence: TGTGCCAGCAGTTTACAGGGGAGCAATCAGCCCCAGCATTTT.

The chain links TRBV5-1 to TRBJ1-4; TRBD1 agrees at 10 bases. The CDR3 contains 13 residues. J was trimmed by 6 bases and V by 7 bases; bases with no gene match: 3. CDR1 SGHRS and CDR2 YFSETQ come from the germline V gene. DNA for the CDR3: TGCGCCAGCGGAGGGACAGGGGATGAAAAACTGTTTTTT. Translated, it gives CASGGTGDEKLFF.